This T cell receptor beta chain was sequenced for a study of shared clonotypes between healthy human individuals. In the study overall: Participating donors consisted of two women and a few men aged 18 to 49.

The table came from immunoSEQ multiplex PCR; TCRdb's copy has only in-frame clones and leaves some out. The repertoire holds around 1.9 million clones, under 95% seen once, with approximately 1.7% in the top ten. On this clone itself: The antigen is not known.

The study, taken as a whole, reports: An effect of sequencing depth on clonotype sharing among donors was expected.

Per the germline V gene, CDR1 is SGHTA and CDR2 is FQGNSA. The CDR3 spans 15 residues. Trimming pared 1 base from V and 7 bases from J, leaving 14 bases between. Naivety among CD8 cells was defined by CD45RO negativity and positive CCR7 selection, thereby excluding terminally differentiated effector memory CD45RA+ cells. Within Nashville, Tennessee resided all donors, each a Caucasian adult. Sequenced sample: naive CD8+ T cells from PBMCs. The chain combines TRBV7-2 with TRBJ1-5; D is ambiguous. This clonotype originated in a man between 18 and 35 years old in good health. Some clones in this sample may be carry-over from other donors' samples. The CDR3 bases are TGTGCCAGCAGCTTAGTTGGAGGCAGTCGACAGCCCCAGCATTTT. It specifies CASSLVGGSRQPQHF.